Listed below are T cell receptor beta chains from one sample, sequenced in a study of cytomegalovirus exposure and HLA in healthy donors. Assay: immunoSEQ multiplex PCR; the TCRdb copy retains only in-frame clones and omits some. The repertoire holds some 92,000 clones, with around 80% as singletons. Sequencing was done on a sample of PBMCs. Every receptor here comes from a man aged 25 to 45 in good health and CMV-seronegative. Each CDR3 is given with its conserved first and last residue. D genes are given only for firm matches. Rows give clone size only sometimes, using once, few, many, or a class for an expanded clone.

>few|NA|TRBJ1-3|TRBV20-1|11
CSARQGNTIYF
TGCAGTGCTAGACAGGGAAACACCATATATTTT
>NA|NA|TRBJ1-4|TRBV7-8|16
CASSPGGAATNEKLFF
TGTGCCAGCAGCCCCGGGGGGGCTGCAACTAATGAAAAACTGTTTTTT
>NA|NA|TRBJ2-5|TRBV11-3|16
CASSLGATVSQETQYF
TGTGCCAGCAGCTTAGGAGCGACAGTAAGTCAAGAGACCCAGTACTTC
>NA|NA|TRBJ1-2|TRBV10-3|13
CAISEKETGGYTF
TGTGCCATCAGTGAAAAGGAGACTGGAGGCTACACCTTC
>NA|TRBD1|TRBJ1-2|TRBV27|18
CASSLSWTGGAANYGYTF
TGTGCCAGCAGTTTATCGTGGACAGGGGGGGCGGCTAACTATGGCTACACCTTC
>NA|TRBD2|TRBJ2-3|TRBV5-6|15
CASRGLAGGTDTQYF
TGTGCCAGCAGGGGACTAGCGGGGGGCACAGATACGCAGTATTTT
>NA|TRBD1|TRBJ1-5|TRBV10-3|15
CAISTGGWSNQPQHF
TGTGCCATCAGTACAGGGGGCTGGAGCAATCAGCCCCAGCATTTT
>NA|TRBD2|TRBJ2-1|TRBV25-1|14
CASRGLSPYNKQFF
TGTGCCAGCAGGGGACTAAGCCCCTACAATAAGCAGTTCTTC
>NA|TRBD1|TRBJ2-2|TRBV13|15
CASSLLTGGPGELFF
TGTGCCAGCAGCTTACTGACAGGGGGCCCCGGGGAGCTGTTTTTT
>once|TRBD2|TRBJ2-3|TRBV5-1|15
CASSPRGGHTDTQYF
TGCGCCAGCAGCCCGCGCGGGGGTCACACAGATACGCAGTATTTT
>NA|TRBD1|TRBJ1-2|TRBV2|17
CASSVMRQGLSNYGYTF
TGTGCCAGCAGTGTAATGAGACAGGGGCTCTCAAACTATGGCTACACCTTC
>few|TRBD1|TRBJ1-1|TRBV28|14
CASSFFRDRLEAFF
TGTGCCAGCAGTTTTTTCAGGGACAGGCTCGAAGCTTTCTTT
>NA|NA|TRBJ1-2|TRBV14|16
CASSPLLRERNYGYTF
TGTGCCAGCAGCCCCCTTTTGAGGGAACGAAACTATGGCTACACCTTC
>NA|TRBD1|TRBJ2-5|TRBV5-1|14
CASSQTGGGETQYF
TGCGCCAGCAGCCAGACAGGGGGTGGGGAGACCCAGTACTTC
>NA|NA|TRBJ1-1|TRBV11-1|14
CASSLNREATEAFF
TGTGCCAGCAGCTTAAACAGGGAAGCCACTGAAGCTTTCTTT
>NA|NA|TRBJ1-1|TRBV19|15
CASSPFTGPNTEAFF
TGTGCCAGTTCCCCATTTACAGGACCGAACACTGAAGCTTTCTTT
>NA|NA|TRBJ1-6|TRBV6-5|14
CASSVSGENSPLHF
TGTGCCAGCAGCGTATCGGGGGAAAATTCACCCCTCCACTTT
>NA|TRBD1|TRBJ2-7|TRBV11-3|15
CASGDRVQLPYEQYF
TGTGCCAGCGGGGACAGGGTCCAACTTCCCTACGAGCAGTACTTC
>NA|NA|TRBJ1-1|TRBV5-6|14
CASSLAPRTDEAFF
TGTGCCAGCAGCTTGGCTCCGAGGACAGATGAAGCTTTCTTT